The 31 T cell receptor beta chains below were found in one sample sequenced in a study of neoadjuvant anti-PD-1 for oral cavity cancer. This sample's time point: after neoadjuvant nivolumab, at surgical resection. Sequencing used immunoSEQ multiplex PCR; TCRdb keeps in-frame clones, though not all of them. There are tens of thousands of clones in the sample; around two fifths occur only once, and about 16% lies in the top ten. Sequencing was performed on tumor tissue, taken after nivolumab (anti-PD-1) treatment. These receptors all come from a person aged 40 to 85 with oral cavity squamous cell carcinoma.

DNA for the CDR3: TGTGCCAGCAGCTTGACAGGGAGCTCCTACAATGAGCAGTTCTTC. This translates into CASSLTGSSYNEQFF. This chain links TRBV5-6 with TRBJ2-1; a possible D gene is TRBD1 (6 bases). This CDR3 is 15 amino acids long. V was shortened by 1 base and J by 0 bases, with 8 bases between the two germline ends. Germline CDR1 and CDR2: SGHDT and YYEEEE.

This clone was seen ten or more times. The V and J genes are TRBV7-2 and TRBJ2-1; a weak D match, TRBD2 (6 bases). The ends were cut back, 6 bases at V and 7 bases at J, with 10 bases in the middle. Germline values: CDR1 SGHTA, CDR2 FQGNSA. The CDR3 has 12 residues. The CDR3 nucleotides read TGTGCCAGCAGGGGGCGGGGTAATGAGCAGTTCTTC. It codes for CASRGRGNEQFF. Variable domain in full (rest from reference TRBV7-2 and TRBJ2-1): GAGVSQSPSNKVTEKGKDVELRCDPISGHTALYWYRQSLGQGLEFLIYFQGNSAPDKSGLPSDRFSAERTGGSVSTLTIQRTQQEDSAVYLCASRGRGNEQFFGPGTRLTVL.

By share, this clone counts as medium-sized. Written as DNA, the CDR3 is TGTGCCAGCACCCACAGGGGCCCGACGAACACCGGGGAGCTGTTTTTT. Residues: CASTHRGPTNTGELFF. The chain is built from TRBV2 and TRBJ2-2, with TRBD1 matching 7 bases. CDR1 and CDR2 from the germline V gene are SNHLY and FYNNEI. The CDR3 is 16 residues long. V lost 7 bases to trimming and J lost 0 bases; unmatched junction nucleotides: 8.

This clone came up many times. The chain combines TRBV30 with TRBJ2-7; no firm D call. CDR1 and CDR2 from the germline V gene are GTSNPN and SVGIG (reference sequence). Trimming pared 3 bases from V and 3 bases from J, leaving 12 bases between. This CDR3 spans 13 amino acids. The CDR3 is CAWRRTTHYEQYF. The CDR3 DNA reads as TGTGCCTGGAGACGGACGACTCACTACGAGCAGTACTTC.

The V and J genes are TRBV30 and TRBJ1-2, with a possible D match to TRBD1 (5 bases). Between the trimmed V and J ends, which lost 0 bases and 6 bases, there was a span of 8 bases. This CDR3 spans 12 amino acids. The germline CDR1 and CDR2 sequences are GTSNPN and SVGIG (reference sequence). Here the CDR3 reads CAWSVGGDGYTF. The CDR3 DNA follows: TGTGCCTGGAGTGTAGGAGGGGATGGCTACACCTTC.

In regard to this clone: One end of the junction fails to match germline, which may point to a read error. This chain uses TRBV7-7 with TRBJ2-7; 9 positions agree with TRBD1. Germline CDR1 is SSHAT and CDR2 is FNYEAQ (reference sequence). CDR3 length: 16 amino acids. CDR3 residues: CASSLRGQGNSYEQYF. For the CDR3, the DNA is TGTGCTAGCAGCCTCCGCGGACAGGGGAATTCCTACGAGCAGTACTTC.

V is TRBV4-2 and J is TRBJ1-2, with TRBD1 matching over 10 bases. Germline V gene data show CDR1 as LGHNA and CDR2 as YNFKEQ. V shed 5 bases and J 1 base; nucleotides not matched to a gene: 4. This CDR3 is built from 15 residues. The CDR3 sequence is CASSGRTGGNYGYTF. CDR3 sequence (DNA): TGTGCCAGCAGCGGGCGGACAGGGGGTAACTATGGCTACACCTTC.

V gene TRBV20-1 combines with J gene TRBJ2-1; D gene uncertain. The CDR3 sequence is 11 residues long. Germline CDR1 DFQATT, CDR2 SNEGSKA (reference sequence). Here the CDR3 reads CSTIAYNEQFF. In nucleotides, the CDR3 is TGCTCGACCATAGCATACAATGAGCAGTTCTTC.

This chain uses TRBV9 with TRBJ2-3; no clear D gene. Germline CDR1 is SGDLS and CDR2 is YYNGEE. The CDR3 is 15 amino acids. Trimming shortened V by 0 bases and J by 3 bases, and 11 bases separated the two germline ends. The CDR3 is CASSVGSGSTDTQYF. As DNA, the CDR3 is TGTGCCAGCAGCGTAGGTTCGGGTAGTACAGATACGCAGTATTTT.

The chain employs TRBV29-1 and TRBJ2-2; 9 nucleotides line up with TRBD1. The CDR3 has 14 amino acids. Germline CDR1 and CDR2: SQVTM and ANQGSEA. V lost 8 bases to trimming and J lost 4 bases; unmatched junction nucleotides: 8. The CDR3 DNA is TGCAGCATCAGGACAGGGGCGACCACCGGGGAGCTGTTTTTT. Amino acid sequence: CSIRTGATTGELFF.

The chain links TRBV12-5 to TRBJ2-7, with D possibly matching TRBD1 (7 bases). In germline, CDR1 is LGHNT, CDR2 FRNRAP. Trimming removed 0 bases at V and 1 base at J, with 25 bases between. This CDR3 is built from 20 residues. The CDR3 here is CASGLVLSGVMRDSSYEQYF. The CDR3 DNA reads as TGTGCTAGTGGTTTGGTACTCTCAGGAGTAATGCGGGACAGTTCCTACGAGCAGTACTTC.

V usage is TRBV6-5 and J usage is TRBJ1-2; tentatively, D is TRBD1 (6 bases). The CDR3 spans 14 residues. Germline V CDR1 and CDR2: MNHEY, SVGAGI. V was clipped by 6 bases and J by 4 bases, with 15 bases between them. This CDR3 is CASRTPQGFYGYTF. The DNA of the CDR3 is TGTGCCAGCAGAACCCCACAGGGTTTCTATGGCTACACCTTC.

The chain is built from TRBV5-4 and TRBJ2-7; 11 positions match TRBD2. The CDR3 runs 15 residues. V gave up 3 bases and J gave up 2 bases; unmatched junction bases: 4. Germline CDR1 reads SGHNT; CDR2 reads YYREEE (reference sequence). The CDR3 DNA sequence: TGTGCCAGCAGCTCCCTAGCGGGAGGACCCTACGAGCAGTACTTC. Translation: CASSSLAGGPYEQYF.

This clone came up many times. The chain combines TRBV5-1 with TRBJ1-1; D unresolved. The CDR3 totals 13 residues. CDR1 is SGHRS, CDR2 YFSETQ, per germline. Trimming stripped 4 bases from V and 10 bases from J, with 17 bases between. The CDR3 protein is CASSSGDHYPAFF. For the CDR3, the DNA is TGCGCCAGCAGCAGCGGGGATCACTACCCAGCTTTCTTT.

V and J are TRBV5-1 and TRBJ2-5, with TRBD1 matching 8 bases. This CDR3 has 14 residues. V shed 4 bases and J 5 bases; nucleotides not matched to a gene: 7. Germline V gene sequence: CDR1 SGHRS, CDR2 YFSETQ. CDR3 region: CASSQGADGETQYF. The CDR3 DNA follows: TGCGCCAGCAGCCAGGGGGCGGACGGTGAGACCCAGTACTTC. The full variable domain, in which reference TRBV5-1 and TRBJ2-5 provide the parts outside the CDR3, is KAGVTQTPRYLIKTRGQQVTLSCSPISGHRSVSWYQQTPGQGLQFLFEYFSETQRNKGNFPGRFSGRQFSNSRSEMNVSTLELGDSALYLCASSQGADGETQYFGPGTRLLVL.

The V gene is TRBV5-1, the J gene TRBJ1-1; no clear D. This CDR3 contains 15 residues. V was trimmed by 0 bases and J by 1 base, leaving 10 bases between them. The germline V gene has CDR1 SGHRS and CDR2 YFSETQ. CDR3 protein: CASSLVRQSNTEAFF. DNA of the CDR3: TGCGCCAGCAGCTTGGTAAGACAATCGAACACTGAAGCTTTCTTT.

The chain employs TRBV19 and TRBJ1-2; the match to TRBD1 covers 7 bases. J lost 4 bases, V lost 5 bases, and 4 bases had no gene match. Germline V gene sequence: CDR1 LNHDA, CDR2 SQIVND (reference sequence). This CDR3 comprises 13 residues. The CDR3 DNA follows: TGTGCCAGTAGTGCAGGGGGTTCCTATGGCTACACCTTC. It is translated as CASSAGGSYGYTF. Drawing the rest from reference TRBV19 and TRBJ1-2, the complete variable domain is DGGITQSPKYLFRKEGQNVTLSCEQNLNHDAMYWYRQDPGQGLRLIYYSQIVNDFQKGDIAEGYSVSREKKESFPLTVTSAQKNPTAFYLCASSAGGSYGYTFGSGTRLTVV.

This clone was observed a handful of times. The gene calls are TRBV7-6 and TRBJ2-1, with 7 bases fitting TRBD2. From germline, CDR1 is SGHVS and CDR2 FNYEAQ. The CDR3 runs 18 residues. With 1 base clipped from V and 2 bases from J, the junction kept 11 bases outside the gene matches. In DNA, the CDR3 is TGTGCCAGCAGCTTAGTCTTACCGGCTAGCGGAGCCTACAATGAGCAGTTCTTC. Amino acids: CASSLVLPASGAYNEQFF. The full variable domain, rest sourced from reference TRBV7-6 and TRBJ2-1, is GAGVSQSPRYKVTKRGQDVALRCDPISGHVSLYWYRQALGQGPEFLTYFNYEAQQDKSGLPNDRFSAERPEGSISTLTIQRTEQRDSAMYRCASSLVLPASGAYNEQFFGPGTRLTVL.

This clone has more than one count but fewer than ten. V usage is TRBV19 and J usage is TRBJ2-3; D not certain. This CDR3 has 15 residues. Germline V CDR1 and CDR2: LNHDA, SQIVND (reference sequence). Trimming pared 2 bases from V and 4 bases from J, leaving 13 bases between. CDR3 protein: CASSIKGRGPDTQYF. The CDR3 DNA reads TGTGCCAGTAGTATAAAGGGAAGAGGCCCAGATACGCAGTATTTT.

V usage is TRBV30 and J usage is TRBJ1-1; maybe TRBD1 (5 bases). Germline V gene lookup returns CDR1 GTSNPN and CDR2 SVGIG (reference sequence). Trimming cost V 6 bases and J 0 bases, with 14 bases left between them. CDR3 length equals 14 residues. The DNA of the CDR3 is TGTGCCTGCACAAAGGGACTGATGAACACTGAAGCTTTCTTT. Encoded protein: CACTKGLMNTEAFF. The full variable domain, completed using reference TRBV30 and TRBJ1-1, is SQTIHQWPATLVQPVGSPLSLECTVEGTSNPNLYWYRQAAGRGLQLLFYSVGIGQISSEVPQNLSASRPQDRQFILSSKKLLLSDSGFYLCACTKGLMNTEAFFGQGTRLTVV.

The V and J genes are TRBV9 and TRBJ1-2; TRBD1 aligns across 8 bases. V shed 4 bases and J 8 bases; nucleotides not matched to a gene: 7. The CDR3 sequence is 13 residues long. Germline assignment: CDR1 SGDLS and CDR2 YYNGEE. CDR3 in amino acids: CASSLTGGLGYTF. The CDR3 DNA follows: TGTGCCAGCAGCCTCACAGGGGGTCTGGGCTACACCTTC. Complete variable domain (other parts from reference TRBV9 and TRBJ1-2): DSGVTQTPKHLITATGQRVTLRCSPRSGDLSVYWYQQSLDQGLQFLIQYYNGEERAKGNILERFSAQQFPDLHSELNLSSLELGDSALYFCASSLTGGLGYTFGSGTRLTVV.

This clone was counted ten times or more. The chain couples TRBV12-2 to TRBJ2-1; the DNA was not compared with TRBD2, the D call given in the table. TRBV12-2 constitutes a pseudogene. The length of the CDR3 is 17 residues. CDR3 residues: CASRLEVVAGFGNEQFF. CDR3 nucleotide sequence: TGTGCAAGTCGCTTAGAGGTAGTAGCGGGATTTGGGAATGAGCAGTTCTTC.

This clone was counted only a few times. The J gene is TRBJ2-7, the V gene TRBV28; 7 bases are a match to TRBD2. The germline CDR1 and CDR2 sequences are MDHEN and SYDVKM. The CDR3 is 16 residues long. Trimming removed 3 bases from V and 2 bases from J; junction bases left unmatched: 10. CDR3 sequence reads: CASSFLGLAETYEQYF. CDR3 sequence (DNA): TGTGCCAGCAGTTTTCTGGGCCTAGCGGAAACCTACGAGCAGTACTTC.

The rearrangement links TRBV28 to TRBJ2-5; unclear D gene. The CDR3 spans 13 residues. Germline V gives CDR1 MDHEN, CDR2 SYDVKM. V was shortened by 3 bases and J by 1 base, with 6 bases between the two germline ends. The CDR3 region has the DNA TGTGCCAGCAGTTTCCCCCCCCAAGAGACCCAGTACTTC. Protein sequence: CASSFPPQETQYF.

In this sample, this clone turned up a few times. The CDR3 sequence: CASSPGTGVDNQPQHF. CDR3 coding DNA: TGTGCCAGCTCACCCGGGACAGGGGTGGACAATCAGCCCCAGCATTTT. The rearrangement joins TRBV18 to TRBJ1-5, with TRBD1 identical over 10 bases. The CDR3 covers 16 residues. The germline V gene encodes CDR1 KGHSH and CDR2 LQKENI. The V segment lost 3 bases and the J segment 3 bases; nucleotides outside the gene matches: 5.

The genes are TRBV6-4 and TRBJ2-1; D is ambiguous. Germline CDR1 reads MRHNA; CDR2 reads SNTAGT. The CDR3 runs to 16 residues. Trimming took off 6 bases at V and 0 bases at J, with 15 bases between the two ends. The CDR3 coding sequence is TGTGCCAGCAGCAACGCGGCTAGGGACTCCTACAATGAGCAGTTCTTC. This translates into CASSNAARDSYNEQFF.

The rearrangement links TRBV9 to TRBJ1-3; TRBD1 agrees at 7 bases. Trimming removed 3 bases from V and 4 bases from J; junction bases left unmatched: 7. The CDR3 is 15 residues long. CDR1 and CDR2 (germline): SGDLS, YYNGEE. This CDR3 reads CASSASGTVGNTIYF. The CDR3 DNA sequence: TGTGCCAGCAGCGCTTCCGGGACAGTAGGAAACACCATATATTTT.

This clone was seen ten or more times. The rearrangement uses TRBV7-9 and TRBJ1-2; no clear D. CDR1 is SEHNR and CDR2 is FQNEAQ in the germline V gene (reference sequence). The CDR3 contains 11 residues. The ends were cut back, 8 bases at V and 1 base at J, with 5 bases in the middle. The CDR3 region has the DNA TGTGCCAGCGCAAGTAACTATGGCTACACCTTC. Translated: CASASNYGYTF.

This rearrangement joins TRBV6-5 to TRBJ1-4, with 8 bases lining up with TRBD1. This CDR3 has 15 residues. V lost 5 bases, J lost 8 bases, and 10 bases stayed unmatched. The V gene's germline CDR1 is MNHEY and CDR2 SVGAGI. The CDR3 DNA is TGTGCCAGCAGTGGCTCACAGGGGGTCAGAGAAAAACTGTTTTTT. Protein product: CASSGSQGVREKLFF.

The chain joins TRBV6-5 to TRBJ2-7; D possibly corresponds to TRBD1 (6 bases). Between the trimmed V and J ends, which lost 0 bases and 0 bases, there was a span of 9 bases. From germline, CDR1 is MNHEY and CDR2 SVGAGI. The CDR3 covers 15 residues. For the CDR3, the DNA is TGTGCCAGCAGTTACTCTCGGGACAACTCCTACGAGCAGTACTTC. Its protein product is CASSYSRDNSYEQYF.

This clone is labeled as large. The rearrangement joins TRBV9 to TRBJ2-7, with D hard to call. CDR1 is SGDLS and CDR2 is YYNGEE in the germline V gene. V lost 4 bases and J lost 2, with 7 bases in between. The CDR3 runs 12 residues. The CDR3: CASSPRAYEQYF. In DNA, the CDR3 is TGTGCCAGCAGCCCCCGGGCCTACGAGCAGTACTTC.